The 17 T cell receptor beta chains in this list originate from one sample, sequenced in a study of cytomegalovirus exposure and HLA in healthy donors. TCRdb's table, derived via immunoSEQ multiplex PCR, lists solely in-frame clones and lacks some. Among 130,000 to 150,000 clones listed, about 90% were seen once. Sequenced material: PBMCs. The receptors shown here come from a woman aged 25 to 39 in good health and CMV-seropositive.

This clone was seen only a few times. The CDR3 reads CASSLYQETQYF. The CDR3 DNA follows: TGTGCCAGCAGCCTGTACCAAGAGACCCAGTACTTC. V is TRBV28 and J is TRBJ2-5; D gene ambiguous. Germline lookup yields CDR1 MDHEN and CDR2 SYDVKM. V lost 6 bases and J 0 bases, leaving 5 bases between the germline ends. The CDR3 extends over 12 amino acids.

This clone was observed a few times. This chain connects TRBV2 to TRBJ1-6, with D perhaps TRBD1 (5 bases). Germline CDR1 reads SNHLY; CDR2 reads FYNNEI. The germline V and J ends were trimmed by 9 bases and 3 bases, with 9 bases remaining between them. This CDR3 is built from 13 residues. The chain's CDR3 is CASQQDYNSPLHF. Written as DNA, the CDR3 is TGTGCCAGTCAACAGGACTATAATTCACCCCTCCACTTT. The full variable domain, rest sourced from reference TRBV2 and TRBJ1-6, is EPEVTQTPSHQVTQMGQEVILRCVPISNHLYFYWYRQILGQKVEFLVSFYNNEISEKSEIFDDQFSVERPDGSNFTLKIRSTKLEDSAMYFCASQQDYNSPLHFGNGTRLTVT.

The chain has TRBV29-1 and TRBJ1-1, with D perhaps matching TRBD1 (6 bases). The V and J ends lost 4 bases and 6 bases respectively, with 18 bases between them. Germline CDR1 reads SQVTM; CDR2 reads ANQGSEA. CDR3 size: 14 residues. In DNA form, the CDR3 reads TGCAGCGTTGTTGGAATAGGGGGGGGCTCTGAAGCTTTCTTT. This codes for CSVVGIGGGSEAFF.

The gene calls are TRBV5-1 and TRBJ2-7; D is unresolved. The CDR3 has 14 residues. Between the trimmed V and J ends, which lost 1 base and 2 bases, there was a span of 10 bases. Germline values: CDR1 SGHRS, CDR2 YFSETQ. The chain's CDR3 is CASSLIASPYEQYF. CDR3 sequence (DNA): TGCGCCAGCAGCTTGATCGCGAGCCCCTACGAGCAGTACTTC.

This clone was seen once. The gene calls are TRBV28 and TRBJ2-7; 9 bases are shared with TRBD1. With V trimmed by 5 bases and J by 4 bases, 9 bases remained unmatched. The CDR3 totals 15 residues. Germline V CDR1 and CDR2: MDHEN, SYDVKM. In DNA form, the CDR3 reads TGTGCCAGCAGTGTGCCGGGACAGGGCGTATACGAGCAGTACTTC. It codes for CASSVPGQGVYEQYF. Full variable domain (missing parts from reference TRBV28 and TRBJ2-7): DVKVTQSSRYLVKRTGEKVFLECVQDMDHENMFWYRQDPGLGLRLIYFSYDVKMKEKGDIPEGYSVSREKKERFSLILESASTNQTSMYLCASSVPGQGVYEQYFGPGTRLTVT.

The rearrangement joins TRBV5-6 to TRBJ1-6; 10 positions agree with TRBD1. The CDR3 totals 15 residues. Trimming took 5 bases from V and 8 from J; bases not matched to a gene: 7. Germline assignment: CDR1 SGHDT and CDR2 YYEEEE. CDR3 in DNA: TGTGCCAGCAGGGACCGGGACAGGGGTGATTCACCCCTCCACTTT. It translates to CASRDRDRGDSPLHF.

The J gene is TRBJ1-1, the V gene TRBV5-1; D gene ambiguous. Germline V lookup: CDR1 SGHRS, CDR2 YFSETQ. V was trimmed by 3 bases and J by 5 bases, leaving 11 bases between them. The CDR3 totals 13 residues. CDR3 nucleotide sequence: TGCGCCAGCAGCTCTCACCTTACTACTGAAGCTTTCTTT. Translation: CASSSHLTTEAFF.

The J gene is TRBJ1-2, the V gene TRBV6-6; the D gene is possibly TRBD1 (6 bases). CDR1 MNHNY and CDR2 SVGAGI come from the germline V gene (reference sequence). Trimming removed 2 bases from V and 4 bases from J, with 14 bases in between. The length of the CDR3 is 15 residues. The CDR3 bases are TGTGCCAGCAGTTACGGTAGGACAGACGCCTATGGCTACACCTTC. This encodes CASSYGRTDAYGYTF.

This clone was found once. The CDR3 bases are TGTGCCAGCAGCTTGGATCCAGGGTCTGATAGCAATCAGCCCCAGCATTTT. Translation gives CASSLDPGSDSNQPQHF. The chain employs TRBV5-5 and TRBJ1-5, with D possibly matching TRBD1 (5 bases). The CDR3 extends over 17 amino acids. In germline, CDR1 is SGHKS, CDR2 YYEKEE (reference sequence). Trimming cost V 0 bases and J 0 bases, with 13 bases left between them. Combining the CDR3 with reference TRBV5-5 and TRBJ1-5 gives the whole variable domain DAGVTQSPTHLIKTRGQQVTLRCSPISGHKSVSWYQQVLGQGPQFIFQYYEKEERGRGNFPDRFSARQFPNYSSELNVNALLLGDSALYLCASSLDPGSDSNQPQHFGDGTRLSIL.

There are a few counts of this clone. Here the CDR3 reads CASSRLAGGEQFF. DNA of the CDR3: TGTGCCAGCAGTCGACTAGCGGGAGGTGAGCAGTTCTTC. This chain joins TRBV28 and TRBJ2-1; 13 positions match TRBD2. The CDR3 totals 13 residues. V was clipped by 5 bases and J by 9 bases; unmatched bases: 1. Germline V gene lookup returns CDR1 MDHEN and CDR2 SYDVKM.

The chain couples TRBV7-6 to TRBJ1-1; D perhaps matches TRBD1 (5 bases). The CDR3 consists of 13 residues. Trimming left V 1 base short and J 4 bases short, with 7 bases between. The germline V gene encodes CDR1 SGHVS and CDR2 FNYEAQ. The CDR3 nucleotides are TGTGCCAGCAGCTTAGGCGGGGGCACTGAAGCTTTCTTT. Translation: CASSLGGGTEAFF.

The chain joins TRBV4-2 to TRBJ1-4, with D possibly matching TRBD1 (6 bases). Germline V CDR1 and CDR2: LGHNA, YNFKEQ. The length of the CDR3 is 16 residues. V was cut by 3 bases and J by 1 base, with 12 bases left in between. The CDR3 loop is CASSHIGTRTNEKLFF. As DNA, the CDR3 is TGTGCCAGCAGCCATATTGGGACAAGAACTAATGAAAAACTGTTTTTT.

This sequence joins TRBV2 and TRBJ2-2; D might be TRBD2 (7 bases). CDR1 SNHLY and CDR2 FYNNEI come from the germline V gene. The CDR3 runs 15 residues. The V end was cut by 4 bases, the J end by 3 bases, with 12 bases between. In DNA form, the CDR3 reads TGTGCCAGCAGTGGAGGGGGGGCCTACACCGGGGAGCTGTTTTTT. The encoded protein is CASSGGGAYTGELFF.

This clone was detected once. The chain recombines TRBV5-1 with TRBJ2-7, with 9 nucleotides matching TRBD1. The CDR3 is 16 residues long. Germline assignment: CDR1 SGHRS and CDR2 YFSETQ. With 0 bases clipped from V and 5 bases from J, the junction kept 9 bases outside the gene matches. The CDR3 DNA sequence: TGCGCCAGCAGCTTGGCCTCGACAGGGGGGCGTGACGAGCAGTACTTC. As protein: CASSLASTGGRDEQYF.

In this sample, this clone turned up a few times. J is TRBJ2-3 and V is TRBV18; D perhaps matches TRBD2 (6 bases). This CDR3 has 15 amino acids. CDR1 and CDR2 (germline): KGHSH, LQKENI. Trimming cost V 6 bases and J 6 bases, with 19 bases left between them. Here the CDR3 reads CASSPRVAAGDTQYF. CDR3 sequence (DNA): TGTGCCAGCTCTCCCCGGGTAGCGGCAGGGGATACGCAGTATTTT.

The chain employs TRBV27 and TRBJ2-7, with D perhaps TRBD2 (6 bases). Trimming left V 6 bases short and J 4 bases short, with 13 bases between. The CDR3 covers 13 residues. The germline gives CDR1 MNHEY, CDR2 SMNVEV (reference sequence). The CDR3 nucleotides read TGTGCCAGCAGCATAGCGGATGAGTACGAGCAGTACTTC. Translation gives CASSIADEYEQYF.

The rearrangement links TRBV6-5 to TRBJ2-5, with a possible D match to TRBD1 (6 bases). This CDR3 has 16 amino acids. V lost 2 bases to trimming and J lost 5 bases, with 18 bases between them. Germline V gene sequence: CDR1 MNHEY, CDR2 SVGAGI. CDR3 amino acids: CASSYRRRERGETQYF. The CDR3, as DNA: TGTGCCAGCAGTTACCGGCGTCGGGAAAGGGGGGAGACCCAGTACTTC.